The 30 T cell receptor beta chains below all came from one sample that was sequenced in a study of blood T cells in healthy people across ages. Next came a second PCR, run for roughly 6 to 11 cycles, which used a sample-barcoded 5' primer along with a J-beta primer mix. TCRdb fed the 5' RACE reads into MiXCR, producing one record per CDR3 protein. Here the sample spans roughly 800,000 distinct CDR3 sequences, around a quarter being singletons. This sample was shared with a second study, whose subject was T cells of mothers and their children.

The sample taken for sequencing was blood. The receptors were sampled from a boy between 10 and 17 years old in good health.

This clonotype has only a few counts. The chain employs TRBV28 and TRBJ2-3, with 7 bases aligning to TRBD2. In germline, CDR1 is MDHEN, CDR2 SYDVKM. The CDR3 runs to 15 residues. The V segment lost 3 bases and the J segment 2 bases; nucleotides outside the gene matches: 5. The CDR3 bases are TGTGCCAGCAGTTTCCGGGGGGAGGCCACAGATACGCAGTATTTT. This gives the protein CASSFRGEATDTQYF.

The chain combines TRBV28 with TRBJ2-1; 10 nucleotides match TRBD2. V was pared by 10 bases and J by 4 bases, with 7 bases of the junction left unmatched. The CDR3 covers 14 residues. Germline CDR1 reads MDHEN; CDR2 reads SYDVKM. The chain's CDR3 is CATGLAGVYNEQFF. The CDR3, as DNA: TGTGCCACCGGCCTAGCGGGAGTGTACAATGAGCAGTTCTTC.

This rearrangement joins TRBV27 to TRBJ2-5, with D perhaps matching TRBD2 (7 bases). This CDR3 spans 15 amino acids. The V gene's germline CDR1 is MNHEY and CDR2 SMNVEV (reference sequence). Trimming removed 2 bases from V and 3 bases from J, with 13 bases in between. The CDR3 loop reads CASSLNRAGEETQYF. The CDR3 DNA reads TGTGCCAGCAGTTTAAACAGGGCGGGAGAAGAGACCCAGTACTTC.

The chain is built from TRBV12-3 or TRBV12-4 and TRBJ1-2; tentative D call: TRBD1 (5 bases). V was shortened by 6 bases and J by 7 bases, with 15 bases between the two germline ends. This CDR3 has 13 residues. The CDR3 sequence: CASRPGAGFGYTF. CDR3 in DNA: TGTGCCAGCAGGCCTGGGGCAGGGTTTGGCTACACCTTC.

For the CDR3, the DNA is TGCAGCGTTGATTATAGGCCTTTGAACACTGAAGCTTTCTTT. Residues: CSVDYRPLNTEAFF. The gene calls are TRBV29-1 and TRBJ1-1; D uncertain. The ends were cut back, 3 bases at V and 0 bases at J, with 11 bases in the middle. In germline, CDR1 is SQVTM, CDR2 ANQGSEA. The CDR3 spans 14 residues.

The chain combines TRBV20-1 with TRBJ1-1; D not certain. The CDR3 length is 13 residues. The germline V gene has CDR1 DFQATT and CDR2 SNEGSKA (reference sequence). The germline V and J ends were trimmed by 6 bases and 1 base, with 12 bases remaining between them. The CDR3 loop is CSAQEWKNTEAFF. CDR3 nucleotides: TGCAGTGCGCAGGAGTGGAAGAACACTGAAGCTTTCTTT.

This clonotype showed up just once. The chain links TRBV6-5 to TRBJ2-5; TRBD1 agrees at 7 bases. Unmatched junction bases numbered 5, after V lost 0 bases and J lost 4 bases. There are 15 residues in the CDR3. The germline V gene encodes CDR1 MNHEY and CDR2 SVGAGI. The CDR3 region is CASSYSGGFRETQYF. CDR3 nucleotide sequence: TGTGCCAGCAGTTACTCAGGGGGCTTCAGAGAGACCCAGTACTTC.

This chain connects TRBV12-3 or TRBV12-4 to TRBJ2-7, with 8 bases that match TRBD1. V was clipped by 8 bases and J by 5 bases; unmatched bases: 8. The CDR3 is made up of 13 amino acids. CDR3 in DNA: TGTGCCAGCGGTAATCGGACAGGGCACGAGCAGTACTTC. Translation: CASGNRTGHEQYF.

This clonotype was seen only a few times. A junction boundary mismatches the germline segment, possibly from a read error. The J gene is TRBJ1-4, the V gene TRBV7-8; TRBD1 matches 8 bases. This CDR3 region has 15 residues. Germline CDR1 is SGHVS and CDR2 is FQNEAQ. The CDR3 coding sequence is TGTGCCAGCAGCTTAATACGGGACAGGAAAGAAAAACTGCTTTTT. Residues: CASSLIRDRKEKLLF.

Note on this clonotype: The junction departs from germline at one end; a sequencing error may be responsible. The chain couples TRBV19 to TRBJ2-7; no definite D call. There are 12 residues in the CDR3. Per the germline V gene, CDR1 is LNHDA and CDR2 is SQIVND (reference sequence). CDR3 nucleotides: TGTGCCTGTAGTACACACCCAGGTGAGCAGTACTTC. Protein sequence: CACSTHPGEQYF.

This clonotype was detected a few times. The chain uses TRBV29-1 and TRBJ1-1, with D possibly being TRBD1 (5 bases). The V gene's germline CDR1 is SQVTM and CDR2 ANQGSEA. The length of the CDR3 is 13 residues. V was shortened by 1 base and J by 1 base, with 7 bases between the two germline ends. The chain's CDR3 is CSVEATGNTEAFF. The CDR3 DNA is TGCAGCGTTGAAGCAACAGGGAACACTGAAGCTTTCTTT.

The chain is built from TRBV7-9 and TRBJ2-1; weak D call: TRBD2 (5 bases). The CDR3 has 15 residues. V lost 7 bases to trimming and J lost 6 bases, with 19 bases between them. CDR1 and CDR2 (germline): SEHNR, FQNEAQ (reference sequence). This CDR3 reads CASTRPGVFGNEQFF. The DNA of the CDR3 is TGTGCCAGCACCCGGCCCGGGGTTTTCGGCAATGAGCAGTTCTTC.

This clonotype was detected only a few times. The chain uses TRBV19 and TRBJ1-6; the D is unclear. V was shortened by 0 bases and J by 8 bases, with 8 bases between the two germline ends. The germline CDR1 and CDR2 sequences are LNHDA and SQIVND (reference sequence). The CDR3 runs 14 residues. The CDR3 is CASSIEGEYSPLHF. The CDR3 DNA is TGTGCCAGTAGTATAGAAGGCGAGTATTCACCCCTCCACTTT.

This chain joins TRBV27 and TRBJ1-6; D remains unclear. CDR1 and CDR2 from the germline V gene are MNHEY and SMNVEV (reference sequence). Trimming shortened V by 6 bases and J by 10 bases, and 10 bases separated the two germline ends. This CDR3 contains 12 residues. Here the CDR3 reads CASRVAGSPLHF. CDR3 DNA sequence: TGTGCCAGCAGGGTGGCGGGGTCACCCCTCCACTTT.

The V and J genes are TRBV7-3 and TRBJ2-1; the match to TRBD2 covers 7 bases. Germline CDR1 and CDR2: SGHTA and FQGTGA. This CDR3 has 13 residues. V was pared by 5 bases and J by 10 bases, with 8 bases of the junction left unmatched. The CDR3 DNA follows: TGTGCCAGCAGCCAGAAAGCGGGGACGGAGCAGTTCTTC. Protein: CASSQKAGTEQFF.

In regard to this clonotype: A read error may produce the germline difference seen at one junction end. The CDR3 sequence is CASSLSGGVETRYF. For the CDR3, the DNA is TGTGCCAGCAGCTTGAGCGGGGGGGTAGAGACCCGGTACTTC. The chain links TRBV7-9 to TRBJ2-5, with 10 bases aligning to TRBD2. The CDR3 is 14 residues long. From germline, CDR1 is SEHNR and CDR2 FQNEAQ (reference sequence).

CDR3 bases: TGCAGTGCTAGGGGAGGACAGGGGACTCAAGAGACCCAGTACTTC. As protein: CSARGGQGTQETQYF. The chain links TRBV20-1 to TRBJ2-5, with 9 nucleotides matching TRBD1. This CDR3 has 15 amino acids. From germline, CDR1 is DFQATT and CDR2 SNEGSKA (reference sequence). Trimming at V came to 3 bases and at J to 2 bases, leaving 7 bases not matched to a gene.

This clonotype was picked up a small number of times. This chain links TRBV9 with TRBJ1-1; a possible D gene is TRBD1 (6 bases). The length of the CDR3 is 12 residues. Germline V gene lookup returns CDR1 SGDLS and CDR2 YYNGEE. Deletions cut 4 bases from V and 7 bases from J, with 11 bases between. The CDR3 spells CASSPGAGEAFF. In DNA form, the CDR3 reads TGTGCCAGCAGCCCAGGGGCAGGTGAAGCTTTCTTT.

This clonotype occurred a few times. The chain carries TRBV7-9 and TRBJ1-4; D is uncertain. CDR3 size: 15 residues. Germline CDR1 and CDR2: SEHNR and FQNEAQ (reference sequence). The V end was cut by 5 bases, the J end by 5 bases, with 15 bases between. The chain's CDR3 is CASSLGLVGNEKLFF. The CDR3 bases are TGTGCCAGCAGCCTCGGCTTAGTTGGAAATGAAAAACTGTTTTTT.

The gene calls are TRBV5-1 and TRBJ2-1; perhaps TRBD2 as D (7 bases). Germline CDR1 is SGHRS and CDR2 is YFSETQ. Trimming pared 4 bases from V and 0 bases from J, leaving 14 bases between. This CDR3 region has 16 residues. CDR3 region: CASSATGGPSYNEQFF. The CDR3, as DNA: TGCGCCAGCAGCGCCACGGGGGGCCCCTCCTACAATGAGCAGTTCTTC.

This clonotype was detected only a few times. The chain has TRBV20-1 and TRBJ1-5; D is undetermined. This CDR3 is built from 16 residues. The V and J ends lost 1 base and 0 bases respectively, with 13 bases between them. The germline CDR1 and CDR2 sequences are DFQATT and SNEGSKA (reference sequence). CDR3 in amino acids: CSARVQDRASNQPQHF. CDR3 coding DNA: TGCAGTGCTAGAGTGCAGGATAGGGCTAGCAATCAGCCCCAGCATTTT.

This clonotype occurred a few times. The chain links TRBV20-1 to TRBJ2-7; D is ambiguous. Per the germline V gene, CDR1 is DFQATT and CDR2 is SNEGSKA (reference sequence). The CDR3 is 12 residues long. V lost 3 bases and J 3 bases, leaving 9 bases between the germline ends. Here the CDR3 reads CSASPVGYEQYF. The CDR3 coding sequence is TGCAGTGCTAGCCCCGTCGGCTACGAGCAGTACTTC.

The rearrangement joins TRBV7-2 to TRBJ2-4; TRBD1 matches 8 bases. The CDR3 runs to 18 residues. Losses at the gene ends were 4 bases for V and 2 bases for J; bases not matched to a gene: 13. CDR1 is SGHTA and CDR2 is FQGNSA in the germline V gene. CDR3 residues: CASSSHGRQGRSKNIQYF. The CDR3 nucleotides are TGTGCCAGCAGCTCCCACGGGCGACAGGGGAGGTCCAAAAACATTCAGTACTTC.

V is TRBV7-3 and J is TRBJ2-1; maybe TRBD1 (5 bases). The germline gives CDR1 SGHTA, CDR2 FQGTGA. The CDR3 contains 15 residues. Trimming removed 2 bases at V and 2 bases at J, with 10 bases between. The CDR3 sequence is CASSLQGGAYNEQFF. The CDR3 region has the DNA TGTGCCAGCAGCTTACAGGGTGGCGCCTACAATGAGCAGTTCTTC.

This clonotype was detected only a few times. This chain uses TRBV20-1 with TRBJ2-3, with D perhaps being TRBD1 or TRBD2 (5 bases each). The germline CDR1 and CDR2 sequences are DFQATT and SNEGSKA (reference sequence). Between the trimmed V and J ends, which lost 3 bases and 4 bases, there was a span of 14 bases. The CDR3 is made up of 14 amino acids. The DNA for the CDR3 is TGCAGTGCTAGGTGGGGGAGTGGGGCAGATACGCAGTATTTT. It is translated as CSARWGSGADTQYF.

The rearrangement uses TRBV5-1 and TRBJ2-1, with D tentatively TRBD2 (5 bases). V was cut by 7 bases and J by 3 bases, with 8 bases left in between. The CDR3 consists of 12 residues. Germline CDR1 is SGHRS and CDR2 is YFSETQ. The chain's CDR3 is CASGRDYNEQFF. The CDR3 DNA is TGCGCCAGCGGCCGGGACTACAATGAGCAGTTCTTC.

This sequence joins TRBV20-1 and TRBJ2-5; D unclear. CDR3 length equals 12 residues. V shed 4 bases and J shed 6 bases, with 12 bases lying between them. The germline CDR1 and CDR2 sequences are DFQATT and SNEGSKA (reference sequence). The CDR3 bases are TGCAGTGCTAAGACTTTCTTTCAGACCCAGTACTTC. Translating it yields CSAKTFFQTQYF.

This clonotype has only a few counts. The CDR3 is CASSYSQAGGPFSNEQFF. CDR3 in DNA: TGTGCCAGCAGTTACTCACAAGCGGGGGGGCCCTTTTCCAATGAGCAGTTCTTC. The chain carries TRBV6-5 and TRBJ2-1; 10 nucleotides line up with TRBD2. In germline, CDR1 is MNHEY, CDR2 SVGAGI. The V gene end was trimmed by 0 bases and the J gene end by 6 bases; junction bases not matched to a gene: 11. This CDR3 has 18 amino acids.

This clonotype was seen a handful of times. The chain recombines TRBV12-3 or TRBV12-4 with TRBJ2-2; 8 bases align to TRBD1. Trimming took 6 bases from V and 7 from J; bases not matched to a gene: 7. The CDR3 runs 14 residues. CDR3 in amino acids: CASRSDREIGELFF. For the CDR3, the DNA is TGTGCCAGCAGGTCGGACAGGGAGATCGGGGAGCTGTTTTTT.

The sample holds one count of this clonotype. The chain links TRBV7-2 to TRBJ2-5; D may correspond to TRBD1 or TRBD2 (5 bases each). V gave up 0 bases and J gave up 5 bases, with 19 bases separating them. CDR3 length equals 17 residues. CDR1 is SGHTA, CDR2 FQGNSA, per germline. CDR3 amino acids: CASSLAIGAHFGETQYF. Here the CDR3 DNA reads TGTGCCAGCAGCTTAGCGATCGGGGCACATTTCGGGGAGACCCAGTACTTC.